The sequence of this T cell receptor (beta chain) was determined in a study of identical twins. Study-wide points: Beta clonotypes that were abundant in cord blood contained fewer insertions, a pattern absent from memory repertoires.

As to this clonotype: Its antigen is still unknown.

TCRdb analysed the 5' RACE reads with MiXCR anew, one entry per CDR3 protein. The table has some 260,000 distinct CDR3 sequences, about an eighth seen once; the top ten hold around 9.5%. The CDR3 totals 12 residues. The germline V gene encodes CDR1 DFQATT and CDR2 SNEGSKA (reference sequence). Deletions cut 4 bases from V and 1 base from J, with 7 bases between. V usage is TRBV20-1 and J usage is TRBJ1-1; perhaps TRBD1 as D (5 bases). Sequenced material: memory (CD45RO+) T cells sorted from blood. The sequence came from a woman between 18 and 30 years old in good health. CDR3 sequence: CSATGGNTEAFF. The CDR3 nucleotides read TGCAGTGCTACTGGGGGGAACACTGAAGCTTTCTTT.